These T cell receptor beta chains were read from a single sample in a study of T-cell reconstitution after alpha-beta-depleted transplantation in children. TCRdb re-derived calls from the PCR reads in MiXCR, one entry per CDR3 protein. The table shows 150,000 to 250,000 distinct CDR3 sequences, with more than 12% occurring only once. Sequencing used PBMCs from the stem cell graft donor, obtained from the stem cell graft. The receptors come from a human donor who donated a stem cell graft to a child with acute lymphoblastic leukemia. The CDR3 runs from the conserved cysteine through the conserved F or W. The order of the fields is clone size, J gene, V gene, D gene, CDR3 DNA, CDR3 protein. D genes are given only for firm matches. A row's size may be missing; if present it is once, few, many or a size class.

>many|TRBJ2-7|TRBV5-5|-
TGTGCCAGCAGCTTCGCGGGGAAGCGGCCTTACGAGCAGTACTTC
CASSFAGKRPYEQYF
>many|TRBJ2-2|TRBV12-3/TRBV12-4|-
TGTGCCAGCAAGTTACCCCCCCGCGGGGAGCTGTTTTTT
CASKLPPRGELFF
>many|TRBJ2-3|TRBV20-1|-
TGCAGTGCCCAAGAGGGGGGTACGCAGTATTTT
CSAQEGGTQYF
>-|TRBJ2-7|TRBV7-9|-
TGTGCCAGCAGCAAAGGGGCAGGCGAGCAGTACTTC
CASSKGAGEQYF
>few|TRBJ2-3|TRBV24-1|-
TGTGCCACCAGTGATTTGGAGGGATCAGATACGCAGTATTTT
CATSDLEGSDTQYF
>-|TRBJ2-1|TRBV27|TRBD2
TGTGCCAGCAGTTATAAGCGGGAGTCGGGTGAGCAGTTCTTC
CASSYKRESGEQFF
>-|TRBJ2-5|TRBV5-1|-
TGCGCCAGCAGCTTGGCCCAGGGGCGGGGAGAGACCCAGTACTTC
CASSLAQGRGETQYF
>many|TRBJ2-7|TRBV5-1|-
TGCGCCAGCCGTACAGGGTTAACCGACTACGAGCAGTACTTC
CASRTGLTDYEQYF
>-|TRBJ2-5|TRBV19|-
TGTGCCAGTAGTATAGATTCCAGCCAAGAGACCCAGTACTTC
CASSIDSSQETQYF
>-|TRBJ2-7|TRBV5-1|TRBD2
TGCGCCAGCAGCCCCGGGACTAGCCGTTCCCACGAGCAGTACTTC
CASSPGTSRSHEQYF
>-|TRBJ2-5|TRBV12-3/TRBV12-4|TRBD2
TGTGCCAGCAGTTTGGGGACTAGCGGGAGGGCCCGGGAGACCCAGTACTTC
CASSLGTSGRARETQYF
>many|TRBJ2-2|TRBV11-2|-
TGTGCCAGCAGCTTAGTGGGAAGGCAAAACACCGGGGAGCTGTTTTTT
CASSLVGRQNTGELFF